This is a list of T cell receptor beta chains from one sample in a study of post-analysis software for immune sequencing data. Each CDR3 protein is one row after TCRdb ran MiXCR on the PCR reads. The sample records some 890,000 distinct CDR3 sequences, approximately 57% being singletons. Sequenced material: blood. These receptors originate from a girl aged 5 to 17 with multiple sclerosis. Both conserved end residues are part of each CDR3. The D gene is left open where the match is weak. Clone sizes are given selectively: once, few, many, or a class where the clone is expanded.

J gene,V gene,clone size,D gene,CDR3 DNA,CDR3 protein
TRBJ1-2,TRBV15,.,TRBD1,TGTGCCACCAGCACCGGCGGGCAGGGGGCCTATGGCTACACCTTC,CATSTGGQGAYGYTF
TRBJ2-7,TRBV5-1,.,TRBD1,TGCGCCAGCAGCTTGTCGACAGGGGAGGACTACGAGCAGTACTTC,CASSLSTGEDYEQYF
TRBJ2-1,TRBV7-3,.,.,TGTGCCAGCAGCTTTAAAGGGGGTGGCGGGAAAACCTACAATGAGCAGTTCTTC,CASSFKGGGGKTYNEQFF
TRBJ1-1,TRBV10-3,.,.,TGTGCCATCAGCGCCGGCGGCACTGAAGCTTTCTTT,CAISAGGTEAFF
TRBJ2-3,TRBV5-1,.,TRBD2,TGCGCCAGCAGCTTGGAGCGGGGGGCAGATACGCAGTATTTT,CASSLERGADTQYF
TRBJ1-1,TRBV20-1,.,.,TGCAGTGCTAGAGTTAAGACAGGTAACACTGAAGCTTTCTTT,CSARVKTGNTEAFF
TRBJ2-1,TRBV5-1,.,TRBD1,TGCGCCAGCAGGCATACTACGACAGGGGGCAGTATCAATGAGCAGTTCTTC,CASRHTTTGGSINEQFF
TRBJ2-7,TRBV5-1,.,TRBD2,TGCGCCAGCAGTCCTTGGTTGGCTAGCGGGGAATACAATGAGCAGTACTTC,CASSPWLASGEYNEQYF
TRBJ2-3,TRBV7-2,few,TRBD1,TGTGCCAGCAACAGACAGGGCAGCACAGATACGCAGTATTTT,CASNRQGSTDTQYF
TRBJ1-5,TRBV20-1,few,.,TGCAGTGCTAGACCGGGTGGGGTCTCCCAGCCCCAGCATTTT,CSARPGGVSQPQHF
TRBJ2-3,TRBV20-1,once,TRBD2,TGCAGTGCTAGGGGACTAGCGGGGCGCACAGATACGCAGTATTTT,CSARGLAGRTDTQYF
TRBJ1-1,TRBV5-6,once,.,TGTGCCAGCAGCTTGGCTCTACAACGGGGTGGTGCTGAAGCTTTCTTT,CASSLALQRGGAEAFF
TRBJ2-7,TRBV20-1,few,TRBD1,TGCAGTGCTAGTCGACAGGGGGGCTCCTACGAGCAGTACTTC,CSASRQGGSYEQYF